This T cell receptor (beta chain) was recovered during a study of technical replicates of blood from several donors. About this clone itself: The same CDR3 can be traced to other DNA sequences in this sample.

Using immunoSEQ multiplex PCR, the repertoire was profiled, and TCRdb retains in-frame clones only, with some absent. The table records tens of thousands of clones, 96% of them present only once. This CDR3 has 15 residues. J gave up 2 bases and V 2 bases, and 4 bases lay outside the gene matches. CDR1 SGHRS and CDR2 YFSETQ come from the germline V gene. J is TRBJ2-1 and V is TRBV5-1, with 7 bases aligning to TRBD2. This receptor was obtained from a human donor in good health. The sequencing input was T cells isolated from PBMCs. This CDR3 is CASSLSGGAYNEQFF. CDR3 nucleotides: TGCGCCAGCAGCTTATCGGGAGGTGCCTACAATGAGCAGTTCTTC.